A single sample gave rise to the 10 T cell receptor beta chains below, sequenced in a study of T cells in Graves' hyperthyroidism and ophthalmopathy. RNA transcripts gave rise to amplified TCR beta CDR3 regions. The TCR CDR3 was amplified in a first-round RT-PCR using the HTBI primer set. TCRdb re-analysed the multiplex PCR reads in MiXCR, keeping a single row per CDR3 protein. The profile shows 600,000 to 750,000 distinct CDR3 sequences, 15% to 20% of them singletons. Material: blood. The receptors were sampled from a man in his fifties with Graves' hyperthyroidism.

This clonotype was observed many times. The chain combines TRBV13 with TRBJ2-5, with a weak D call TRBD2 (6 bases). The V end was cut by 1 base, the J end by 5 bases, with 14 bases between. The V gene's germline CDR1 is PRHDT and CDR2 FYEKMQ (reference sequence). This CDR3 region has 15 residues. CDR3 residues: CASSLEGAGGETQYF. The CDR3 region has the DNA TGTGCCAGCAGCTTAGAAGGGGCTGGGGGGGAGACCCAGTACTTC. The variable domain in full, with the rest retrieved from reference TRBV13 and TRBJ2-5, is AAGVIQSPRHLIKEKRETATLKCYPIPRHDTVYWYQQGPGQDPQFLISFYEKMQSDKGSIPDRFSAQQFSDYHSELNMSSLELGDSALYFCASSLEGAGGETQYFGPGTRLLVL.

In this sample, this clonotype turned up many times. V gene TRBV24-1 combines with J gene TRBJ2-6; 9 bases match TRBD1. After removal of 6 bases from V and 1 base from J, the junction contained 9 bases not matched to a gene. The CDR3 has 18 residues. Germline lookup yields CDR1 KGHDR and CDR2 SFDVKD. CDR3 sequence: CATSKAGTGSSGANVLTF. The CDR3 region has the DNA TGTGCCACCAGTAAGGCCGGGACAGGGAGTTCTGGGGCCAACGTCCTGACTTTC.

This rearrangement joins TRBV5-1 to TRBJ2-1; 12 positions agree with TRBD2. Germline V lookup: CDR1 SGHRS, CDR2 YFSETQ. V shed 3 bases, J shed 7 bases, and the junction held 8 bases outside the gene matches. This CDR3 has 16 residues. The CDR3 coding sequence is TGCGCCAGCAGCTGGACTAGCGGGACCCCCGGAAATGAGCAGTTCTTC. It is translated as CASSWTSGTPGNEQFF.

This clonotype was seen many times. This chain joins TRBV14 and TRBJ2-7; no clear D gene. The germline CDR1 and CDR2 sequences are SGHDN and FVKESK. Trimming took 2 bases from V and 5 from J, leaving 4 bases between them. This CDR3 has 11 amino acids. The CDR3 sequence: CASSQYHEQYF. The CDR3 region has the DNA TGTGCCAGCAGCCAATATCACGAGCAGTACTTC.

The DNA for the CDR3 is TGTGCCAGCAGCCAGGGGACAGGGGGCGGTGGCTACACCTTC. Translating gives CASSQGTGGGGYTF. The rearrangement links TRBV3-1 to TRBJ1-2; TRBD1 matches at 12 bases. The V and J ends lost 3 bases and 7 bases, in that order; junction bases with no gene match: 3. CDR1 is LGHDT and CDR2 is YNNKEL in the germline V gene (reference sequence). The CDR3 extends over 14 amino acids.

A few counts support this clonotype. The chain uses TRBV11-2 and TRBJ1-6; D gene ambiguous. Trimming left V 8 bases short and J 3 bases short, with 5 bases between. The CDR3 loop spans 12 amino acids. Germline V gene data show CDR1 as SGHAT and CDR2 as FQNNGV. Here the CDR3 reads CASSVYNSPLHF. CDR3 in DNA: TGTGCCAGCTCGGTCTATAATTCACCCCTCCACTTT. Full variable domain (outside the CDR3, taken from reference TRBV11-2 and TRBJ1-6): EAGVAQSPRYKIIEKRQSVAFWCNPISGHATLYWYQQILGQGPKLLIQFQNNGVVDDSQLPKDRFSAERLKGVDSTLKIQPAKLEDSAVYLCASSVYNSPLHFGNGTRLTVT.

This clonotype was detected a few times. V is TRBV19 and J is TRBJ2-2; tentatively, D is TRBD2 (5 bases). CDR1 and CDR2 (germline): LNHDA, SQIVND (reference sequence). The CDR3 runs 15 residues. V was trimmed by 7 bases and J by 5 bases, leaving 17 bases between them. The CDR3 DNA follows: TGTGCCAGTACCACAACGCCGGGCGGGACCGGGGAGCTGTTTTTT. This sequence encodes CASTTTPGGTGELFF. Together with reference TRBV19 and TRBJ2-2, the CDR3 gives the full variable domain: DGGITQSPKYLFRKEGQNVTLSCEQNLNHDAMYWYRQDPGQGLRLIYYSQIVNDFQKGDIAEGYSVSREKKESFPLTVTSAQKNPTAFYLCASTTTPGGTGELFFGEGSRLTVL.

This clonotype was seen ten or more times. The chain employs TRBV6-5 and TRBJ1-1; D remains unclear. CDR3 length: 15 amino acids. Germline V lookup: CDR1 MNHEY, CDR2 SVGAGI. Deletions cut 0 bases from V and 3 bases from J, with 11 bases between. CDR3 nucleotides: TGTGCCAGCAGTTACTCGATAGGAACGGACACTGAAGCTTTCTTT. This encodes CASSYSIGTDTEAFF.

The chain is built from TRBV4-1 and TRBJ2-1; TRBD2 matches at 14 bases. The germline CDR1 and CDR2 sequences are MGHRA and YSYEKL. CDR3 length equals 20 residues. V lost 3 bases, J lost 1 base, and 11 bases stayed unmatched. The CDR3 reads CASSQPTGTSGRGSYNEQFF. The CDR3 DNA reads TGCGCCAGCAGCCAGCCGACCGGGACTAGCGGGAGAGGATCCTACAATGAGCAGTTCTTC.

The CDR3 loop reads CASTPGGYTGELFF. CDR3 DNA sequence: TGTGCCAGCACCCCCGGGGGCTACACCGGGGAGCTGTTTTTT. The chain links TRBV28 to TRBJ2-2; D possibly matches TRBD1 or TRBD2 (6 bases each). V dropped 7 bases and J dropped 3 bases, with 12 bases sitting between them. Germline CDR1 is MDHEN and CDR2 is SYDVKM. This CDR3 contains 14 residues.